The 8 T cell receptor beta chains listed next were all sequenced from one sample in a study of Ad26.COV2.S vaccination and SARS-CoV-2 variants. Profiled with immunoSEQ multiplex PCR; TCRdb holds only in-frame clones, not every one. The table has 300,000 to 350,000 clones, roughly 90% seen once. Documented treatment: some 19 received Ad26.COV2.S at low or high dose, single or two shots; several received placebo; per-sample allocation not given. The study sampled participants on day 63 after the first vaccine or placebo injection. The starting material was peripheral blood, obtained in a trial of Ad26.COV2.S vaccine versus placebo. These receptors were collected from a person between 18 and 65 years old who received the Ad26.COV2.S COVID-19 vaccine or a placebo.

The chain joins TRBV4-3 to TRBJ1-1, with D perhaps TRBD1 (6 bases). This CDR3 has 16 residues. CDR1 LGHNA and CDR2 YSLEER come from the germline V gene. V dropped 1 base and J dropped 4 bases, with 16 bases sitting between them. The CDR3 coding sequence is TGCGCCAGCAGCCAAGGAGGGGGGTTAATGGGCACTGAAGCTTTCTTT. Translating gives CASSQGGGLMGTEAFF.

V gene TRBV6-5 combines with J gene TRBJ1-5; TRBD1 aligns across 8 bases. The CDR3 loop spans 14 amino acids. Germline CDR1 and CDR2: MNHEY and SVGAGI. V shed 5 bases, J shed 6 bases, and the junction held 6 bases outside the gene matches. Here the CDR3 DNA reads TGTGCCAGCAGTCGACAGGGGTCCGTTCAGCCCCAGCATTTT. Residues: CASSRQGSVQPQHF.

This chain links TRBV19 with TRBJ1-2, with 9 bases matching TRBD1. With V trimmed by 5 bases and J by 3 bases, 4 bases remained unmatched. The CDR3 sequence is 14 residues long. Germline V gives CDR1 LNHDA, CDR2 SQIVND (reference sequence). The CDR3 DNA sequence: TGTGCCAGTAGTCGTCGACAGGGGGACTATGGCTACACCTTC. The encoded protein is CASSRRQGDYGYTF.

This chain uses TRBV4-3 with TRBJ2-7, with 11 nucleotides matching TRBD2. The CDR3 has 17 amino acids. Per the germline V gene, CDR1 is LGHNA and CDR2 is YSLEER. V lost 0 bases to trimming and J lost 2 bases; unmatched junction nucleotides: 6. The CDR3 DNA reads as TGCGCCAGCAGCCAAGAGCAACTAGCGGGGGTGCCCTACGAGCAGTACTTC. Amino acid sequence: CASSQEQLAGVPYEQYF.

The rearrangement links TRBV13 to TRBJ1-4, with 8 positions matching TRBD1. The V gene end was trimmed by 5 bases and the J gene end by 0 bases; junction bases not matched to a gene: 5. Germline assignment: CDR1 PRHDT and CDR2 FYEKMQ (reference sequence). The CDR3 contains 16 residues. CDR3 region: CASSQGQGSTNEKLFF. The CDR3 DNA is TGTGCCAGCAGCCAAGGACAGGGATCAACTAATGAAAAACTGTTTTTT.

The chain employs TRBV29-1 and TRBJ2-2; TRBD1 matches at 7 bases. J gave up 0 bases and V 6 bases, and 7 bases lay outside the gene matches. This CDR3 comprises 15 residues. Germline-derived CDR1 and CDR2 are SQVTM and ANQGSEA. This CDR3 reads CSVTGTEPNTGELFF. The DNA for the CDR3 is TGCAGCGTGACCGGGACAGAACCGAACACCGGGGAGCTGTTTTTT.

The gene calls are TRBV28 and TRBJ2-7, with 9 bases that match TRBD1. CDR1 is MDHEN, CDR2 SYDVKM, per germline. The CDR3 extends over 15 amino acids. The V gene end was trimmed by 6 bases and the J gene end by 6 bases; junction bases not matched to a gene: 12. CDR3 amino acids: CASRLTGTGLGEQYV. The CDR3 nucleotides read TGTGCCAGCAGGTTAACGGGGACAGGGCTGGGCGAGCAGTACGTC.

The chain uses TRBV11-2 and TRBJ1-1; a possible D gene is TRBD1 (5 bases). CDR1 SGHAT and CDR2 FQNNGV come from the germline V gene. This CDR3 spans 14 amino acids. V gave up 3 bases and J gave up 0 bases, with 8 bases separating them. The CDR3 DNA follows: TGTGCCAGCAGCTTCGGGGGAATGAACACTGAAGCTTTCTTT. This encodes CASSFGGMNTEAFF.